The 24 T cell receptor beta chains below come from one sample, sequenced in a study of human T cells and chemical hapten exposure. Documented time point: patch test 1, 2 weeks after DPC sensitization. The treatment: therapeutic diphenylcyclopropenone sensitization with weekly scalp DPC. TCRdb analysed the RACE reads with MiXCR anew, one entry per CDR3 protein. This table has more than 150,000 distinct CDR3 sequences, roughly 15% appearing once. Source: whole blood, taken in connection with sensitization to the hapten diphenylcyclopropenone (DPC). Receptors originate from a woman aged 30 to 39 with alopecia areata. Some clones in this sample may be carry-over from other donors' samples.

This chain connects TRBV5-1 to TRBJ2-2; the match to TRBD2 covers 9 bases. Germline V lookup: CDR1 SGHRS, CDR2 YFSETQ. The V and J ends lost 4 bases and 4 bases, in that order; junction bases with no gene match: 11. The CDR3 contains 17 residues. CDR3 sequence: CASSPLSGSSGTGELFF. The CDR3 DNA reads TGCGCCAGCAGCCCCCTTAGCGGGAGTTCGGGCACCGGGGAGCTGTTTTTT.

The CDR3 here is CASTPLGRTDTQYF. CDR3 DNA: TGTGCCAGCACCCCCCTTGGTCGGACAGATACGCAGTATTTT. This chain links TRBV7-2 with TRBJ2-3; D not resolved. V lost 7 bases and J lost 3, with 14 bases in between. The CDR3 sequence is 14 residues long. Germline V gene data show CDR1 as SGHTA and CDR2 as FQGNSA.

This chain connects TRBV15 to TRBJ1-6; 9 bases match TRBD1. In germline, CDR1 is LNHNV, CDR2 YYDKDF (reference sequence). CDR3 size: 17 residues. J lost 6 bases, V lost 0 bases, and 6 bases had no gene match. The CDR3 region has the DNA TGTGCCACCAGCAGAGAACAGGGGGCGCGAATTAATTCACCCCTCCACTTT. Translated: CATSREQGARINSPLHF. Looking up the rest from reference TRBV15 and TRBJ1-6 gives the full variable domain: DAMVIQNPRYQVTQFGKPVTLSCSQTLNHNVMYWYQQKSSQAPKLLFHYYDKDFNNEADTPDNFQSRRPNTSFCFLDIRSPGLGDTAMYLCATSREQGARINSPLHFGNGTRLTVT.

This clonotype was picked up a small number of times. The rearrangement links TRBV4-3 to TRBJ2-1; possible D gene TRBD2, 5 bases. The V end was cut by 1 base, the J end by 3 bases, with 16 bases between. The germline V gene has CDR1 LGHNA and CDR2 YSLEER. This CDR3 has 17 amino acids. The chain's CDR3 is CASSQGAVGEYYNEQFF. CDR3 DNA sequence: TGCGCCAGCAGCCAAGGGGCGGTCGGGGAGTACTACAATGAGCAGTTCTTC.

This clonotype appeared a few times. This chain connects TRBV6-5 to TRBJ1-1; D gene ambiguous. Trimming shortened V by 5 bases and J by 8 bases, and 24 bases separated the two germline ends. Germline loops: CDR1 MNHEY, CDR2 SVGAGI. The CDR3 consists of 16 residues. CDR3 residues: CASSLAYGRATKEAFF. In nucleotides, the CDR3 is TGTGCCAGCAGTCTAGCGTACGGCCGGGCCACGAAAGAAGCTTTCTTT.

This clonotype has more than one count but fewer than ten. The rearrangement joins TRBV20-1 to TRBJ2-1, with a weak D call TRBD2 (6 bases). Germline values: CDR1 DFQATT, CDR2 SNEGSKA (reference sequence). The CDR3 totals 14 residues. Trimming removed 2 bases from V and 4 bases from J, with 12 bases in between. CDR3 in DNA: TGCAGTGCTAGAATCGTTGGGAGGTACAATGAGCAGTTCTTC. Encoded protein: CSARIVGRYNEQFF.

This clonotype was seen ten or more times. V usage is TRBV20-1 and J usage is TRBJ1-1; perhaps TRBD1 as D (5 bases). From germline, CDR1 is DFQATT and CDR2 SNEGSKA (reference sequence). V was clipped by 0 bases and J by 1 base, with 12 bases between them. The CDR3 sequence is 15 residues long. Here the CDR3 reads CSAREAGTGNTEAFF. The CDR3 DNA follows: TGCAGTGCTAGAGAGGCAGGGACTGGGAACACTGAAGCTTTCTTT.

This chain links TRBV7-3 with TRBJ2-1, with 13 bases that match TRBD2. The V gene end was trimmed by 5 bases and the J gene end by 7 bases; junction bases not matched to a gene: 8. Germline loops: CDR1 SGHTA, CDR2 FQGTGA. This CDR3 has 16 amino acids. CDR3 sequence (DNA): TGTGCCAGCAGCCCTCCCCCGACTAGCGGGAGGAATGAGCAGTTCTTC. Translated: CASSPPPTSGRNEQFF. Full variable domain (missing parts from reference TRBV7-3 and TRBJ2-1): GAGVSQTPSNKVTEKGKYVELRCDPISGHTALYWYRQSLGQGPEFLIYFQGTGAADDSGLPNDRFFAVRPEGSVSTLKIQRTERGDSAVYLCASSPPPTSGRNEQFFGPGTRLTVL.

The genes are TRBV7-8 and TRBJ1-1, with a tentative D call TRBD1 (5 bases). Trimming took 0 bases from V and 4 from J, leaving 12 bases between them. Germline-derived CDR1 and CDR2 are SGHVS and FQNEAQ. CDR3 length: 15 residues. The DNA for the CDR3 is TGTGCCAGCAGCTTAGCGGGGGAATTGGGCACTGAAGCTTTCTTT. This sequence encodes CASSLAGELGTEAFF. Full variable domain (outside the CDR3, taken from reference TRBV7-8 and TRBJ1-1): GAGVSQSPRYKVAKRGQDVALRCDPISGHVSLFWYQQALGQGPEFLTYFQNEAQLDKSGLPSDRFFAERPEGSVSTLKIQRTQQEDSAVYLCASSLAGELGTEAFFGQGTRLTVV.

This clonotype was seen only a few times. The chain couples TRBV4-3 to TRBJ2-5, with D possibly being TRBD1 (5 bases). This CDR3 has 14 residues. The V and J ends lost 0 bases and 2 bases respectively, with 7 bases between them. CDR1 and CDR2 from the germline V gene are LGHNA and YSLEER. CDR3 bases: TGCGCCAGCAGCCAAGAGGGGCTTCAAGAGACCCAGTACTTC. This sequence encodes CASSQEGLQETQYF.

This clonotype was counted only a few times. CDR3 protein: CASSQVSVSGNTIYF. The CDR3 DNA reads as TGTGCCAGCAGCCAGGTGTCAGTCTCTGGAAACACCATATATTTT. The chain employs TRBV3-1 and TRBJ1-3; D call uncertain. The CDR3 runs 15 residues. Germline-derived CDR1 and CDR2 are LGHDT and YNNKEL (reference sequence). Trimming left V 3 bases short and J 0 bases short, with 9 bases between. The whole variable domain, filled in from reference TRBV3-1 and TRBJ1-3, reads DTAVSQTPKYLVTQMGNDKSIKCEQNLGHDTMYWYKQDSKKFLKIMFSYNNKELIINETVPNRFSPKSPDKAHLNLHINSLELGDSAVYFCASSQVSVSGNTIYFGEGSWLTVV.

A few counts support this clonotype. The chain is built from TRBV7-9 and TRBJ2-1; 10 positions agree with TRBD2. Germline CDR1 is SEHNR and CDR2 is FQNEAQ (reference sequence). The CDR3 is 16 amino acids. The V gene end was trimmed by 4 bases and the J gene end by 0 bases; junction bases not matched to a gene: 3. The CDR3 DNA reads TGTGCCAGCAGCTCCTTAGCGGGAGGCTCCTACAATGAGCAGTTCTTC. Protein: CASSSLAGGSYNEQFF. Based on the CDR3 plus reference TRBV7-9 and TRBJ2-1, the full variable domain is DTGVSQNPRHKITKRGQNVTFRCDPISEHNRLYWYRQTLGQGPEFLTYFQNEAQLEKSRLLSDRFSAERPKGSFSTLEIQRTEQGDSAMYLCASSSLAGGSYNEQFFGPGTRLTVL.

CDR3 sequence reads: CASSLSPRRSSYNSPLHF. CDR3 bases: TGTGCCAGCAGCTTATCCCCGCGGAGGTCCTCCTATAATTCACCCCTCCACTTT. The chain carries TRBV11-1 and TRBJ1-6; the D is unclear. The CDR3 is 18 residues long. The V gene lost 2 bases and the J gene lost 0 bases, with 14 bases spanning the gap. Germline-derived CDR1 and CDR2 are SGHAT and FQDESV (reference sequence).

This clonotype occurred many times. The chain joins TRBV28 to TRBJ2-4, with 7 bases that match TRBD1. Germline lookup yields CDR1 MDHEN and CDR2 SYDVKM. The V gene end was trimmed by 3 bases and the J gene end by 7 bases; junction bases not matched to a gene: 3. This CDR3 has 13 amino acids. CDR3 bases: TGTGCCAGCAGTTTCGCACAGGGGAACATTCAGTACTTC. It encodes CASSFAQGNIQYF.

This clonotype has more than one count but fewer than ten. This rearrangement joins TRBV27 to TRBJ2-1, with a weak D call TRBD2 (6 bases). CDR1 is MNHEY and CDR2 is SMNVEV in the germline V gene (reference sequence). The V end was cut by 4 bases, the J end by 7 bases, with 17 bases between. This CDR3 spans 15 amino acids. The CDR3 coding sequence is TGTGCCAGCAGTTCCGAGCGGGCCTGGGGGAATGAGCAGTTCTTC. This codes for CASSSERAWGNEQFF.

CDR3 coding DNA: TGTGCTAGTGGACTAGCGGGAGGAGGTGAGCAGTTCTTC. Its protein product is CASGLAGGGEQFF. The V and J genes are TRBV12-5 and TRBJ2-1; 12 nucleotides line up with TRBD2. V shed 6 bases and J 9 bases; nucleotides not matched to a gene: 3. CDR3 length: 13 residues. Germline V gene sequence: CDR1 LGHNT, CDR2 FRNRAP.

This clonotype was seen ten or more times. The chain recombines TRBV29-1 with TRBJ2-7; D may be TRBD2 (5 bases). CDR3 length: 12 residues. The ends were cut back, 5 bases at V and 2 bases at J, with 10 bases in the middle. CDR1 SQVTM and CDR2 ANQGSEA come from the germline V gene. CDR3 coding DNA: TGCAGCGTTTCCGACGGGGCCTACGAGCAGTACTTC. Its translation is CSVSDGAYEQYF.

This clonotype has a handful of counts. This chain joins TRBV5-1 and TRBJ1-6, with TRBD1 matching over 10 bases. This CDR3 contains 16 residues. V was clipped by 0 bases and J by 14 bases; unmatched bases: 11. CDR1 is SGHRS and CDR2 is YFSETQ in the germline V gene. The CDR3 sequence is CASSLEGQGTLGTLHF. CDR3 nucleotide sequence: TGCGCCAGCAGCTTGGAGGGACAGGGGACCCTCGGGACCCTCCACTTT.

This clonotype has only one observation. The chain couples TRBV19 to TRBJ2-7, with TRBD1 identical over 9 bases. This CDR3 region has 17 residues. The V gene's germline CDR1 is LNHDA and CDR2 SQIVND (reference sequence). V shed 3 bases, J shed 1 base, and the junction held 10 bases outside the gene matches. CDR3 in DNA: TGTGCCAGTAGTATCGCAGTCCAGGGACAGGGATCCTACGAGCAGTACTTC. This codes for CASSIAVQGQGSYEQYF.

About this clonotype itself: A much larger clone differs from this one at a single base, so this may be a read error. Without the conserved terminal phenylalanine or tryptophan, this CDR3 likely stems from a read error. The chain carries TRBV28 and TRBJ2-7; D is possibly TRBD2 (5 bases). CDR3 length equals 13 residues. The germline gives CDR1 MDHEN, CDR2 SYDVKM. This CDR3 reads CATLGVFDYEQYI. CDR3 nucleotides: TGTGCAACATTGGGAGTATTCGACTACGAGCAGTACATC.

V usage is TRBV5-4 and J usage is TRBJ1-6; the D gene is possibly TRBD1 (6 bases). Deletions cut 4 bases from V and 5 bases from J, with 16 bases between. The CDR3 sequence is 16 residues long. Germline CDR1 and CDR2: SGHNT and YYREEE (reference sequence). CDR3 region: CASSRLTGRNNSPLHF. CDR3 DNA: TGTGCCAGCAGCCGGCTTACAGGGCGGAATAATTCACCCCTCCACTTT.

V usage is TRBV14 and J usage is TRBJ2-7; no firm D call. The CDR3 sequence is 13 residues long. V lost 1 base, J lost 6 bases, and 10 bases lay in between. Germline V CDR1 and CDR2: SGHDN, FVKESK. The CDR3 loop is CASSQVFWVEQYF. DNA of the CDR3: TGTGCCAGCAGCCAAGTATTTTGGGTCGAGCAGTACTTC.

V usage is TRBV6-4 and J usage is TRBJ2-3; 13 bases line up with TRBD2. Unmatched junction bases numbered 6, after V lost 6 bases and J lost 0 bases. Germline CDR1 MRHNA, CDR2 SNTAGT. This CDR3 has 17 residues. CDR3 in DNA: TGTGCCAGCAGCCGGGGGACTAGCGGGATCAGCACAGATACGCAGTATTTT. It is translated as CASSRGTSGISTDTQYF.

The sample holds a few counts of this clonotype. The genes are TRBV6-2 or TRBV6-3 and TRBJ1-1; 8 bases are shared with TRBD1. The germline gives CDR1 MNHEY, CDR2 SVGEGT. V trimming: 7 bases; J trimming: 4 bases; junction bases outside the gene matches: 8. The CDR3 is made up of 14 amino acids. The CDR3 bases are TGTGCCAGCAATAAACACAGGGGGTTCACTGAAGCTTTCTTT. Protein product: CASNKHRGFTEAFF.